The TCR beta chain under discussion was sequenced for a study of OX40 agonist ivuxolimab in advanced cancers. Study-wide background: The dose-escalation cohort was approximately 81% male, with a mean age of around 60 years, ranging roughly 20 to 80.

As for this clone: The antigen remains undetermined.

TCRdb's copy holds only in-frame clones and misses some; the assay was immunoSEQ multiplex PCR. The repertoire includes about 100,000 clones, 75% to 95% of them detected once, and roughly 1.2% sits in the top ten. Study-level points and caveats: At doses 0.1 to 3.0 mg/kg, CD4+ and CD8+ clones expanded.

The sample consisted of CD4+ or CD8+ T cells sorted from blood, taken in a trial of the OX40 agonist ivuxolimab. This clonotype originated in an adult with an advanced solid tumor such as melanoma, head and neck, liver or kidney cancer.

CDR3 region: CASSPESDEQFF. The CDR3 coding sequence is TGCGCCAGCAGCCCCGAGAGCGATGAGCAGTTCTTC. The J gene is TRBJ2-1, the V gene TRBV5-1; D unresolved. Germline lookup yields CDR1 SGHRS and CDR2 YFSETQ. This CDR3 is 12 amino acids long. Trimming pared 4 bases from V and 8 bases from J, leaving 10 bases between.